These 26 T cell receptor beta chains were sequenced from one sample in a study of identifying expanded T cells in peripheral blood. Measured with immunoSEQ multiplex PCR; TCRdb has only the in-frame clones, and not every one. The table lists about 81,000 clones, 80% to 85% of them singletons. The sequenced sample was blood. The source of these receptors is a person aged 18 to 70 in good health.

The CDR3 region is CATSVDMAYGYTF. The CDR3 nucleotides read TGTGCCACCAGTGTGGACATGGCCTATGGCTACACCTTC. The V gene is TRBV15, the J gene TRBJ1-2; possibly TRBD1 for D (5 bases). V lost 6 bases to trimming and J lost 4 bases, with 12 bases between them. The CDR3 totals 13 residues. Germline CDR1 and CDR2: LNHNV and YYDKDF (reference sequence). Using reference TRBV15 and TRBJ1-2 for the parts outside the CDR3, the full variable domain is DAMVIQNPRYQVTQFGKPVTLSCSQTLNHNVMYWYQQKSSQAPKLLFHYYDKDFNNEADTPDNFQSRRPNTSFCFLDIRSPGLGDTAMYLCATSVDMAYGYTFGSGTRLTVV.

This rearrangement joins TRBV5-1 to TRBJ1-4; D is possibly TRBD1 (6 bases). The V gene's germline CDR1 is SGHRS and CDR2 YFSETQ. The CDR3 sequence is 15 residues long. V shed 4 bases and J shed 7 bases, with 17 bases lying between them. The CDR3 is CASSTLGGLGEKLFF. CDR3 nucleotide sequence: TGCGCCAGCAGCACACTGGGGGGCTTAGGTGAAAAACTGTTTTTT.

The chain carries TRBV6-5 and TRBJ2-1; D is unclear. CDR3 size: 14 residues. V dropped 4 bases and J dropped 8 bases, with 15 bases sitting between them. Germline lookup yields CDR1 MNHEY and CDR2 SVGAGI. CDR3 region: CASSFGRFRDEQFF. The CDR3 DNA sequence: TGTGCCAGCAGTTTTGGACGGTTTAGGGATGAGCAGTTCTTC.

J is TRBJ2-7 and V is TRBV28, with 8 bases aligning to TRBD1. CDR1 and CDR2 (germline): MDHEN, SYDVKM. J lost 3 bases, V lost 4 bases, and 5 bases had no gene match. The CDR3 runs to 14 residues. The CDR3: CASSSDRELYEQYF. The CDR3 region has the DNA TGTGCCAGCAGTTCGGACAGGGAGCTCTACGAGCAGTACTTC.

CDR3 region: CASNTLGRSSYEQYF. The CDR3 nucleotides are TGTGCCAGCAACACACTGGGGCGGAGCTCCTACGAGCAGTACTTC. The V and J genes are TRBV7-2 and TRBJ2-7; TRBD1 might be the D (5 bases). The CDR3 runs to 15 residues. Germline-derived CDR1 and CDR2 are SGHTA and FQGNSA. V lost 7 bases and J 0 bases, leaving 16 bases between the germline ends.

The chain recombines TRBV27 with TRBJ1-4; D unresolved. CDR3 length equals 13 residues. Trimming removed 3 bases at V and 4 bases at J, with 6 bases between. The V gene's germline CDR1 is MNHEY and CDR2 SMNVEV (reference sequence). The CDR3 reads CASSFRGNEKLFF. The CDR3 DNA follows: TGTGCCAGCAGTTTCCGGGGTAATGAAAAACTGTTTTTT.

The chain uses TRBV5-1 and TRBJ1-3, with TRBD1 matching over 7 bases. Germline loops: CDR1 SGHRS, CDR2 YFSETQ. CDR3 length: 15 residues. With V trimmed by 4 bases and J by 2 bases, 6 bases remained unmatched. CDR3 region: CASSPGQLTGNTIYF. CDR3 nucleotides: TGCGCCAGCAGCCCGGGACAGCTTACTGGAAACACCATATATTTT.

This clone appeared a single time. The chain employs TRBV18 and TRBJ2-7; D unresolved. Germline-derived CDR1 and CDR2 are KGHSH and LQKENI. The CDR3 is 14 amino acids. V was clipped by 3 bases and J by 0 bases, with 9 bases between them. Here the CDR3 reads CASSPAVNSYEQYF. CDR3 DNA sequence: TGTGCCAGCTCACCGGCAGTTAACTCCTACGAGCAGTACTTC.

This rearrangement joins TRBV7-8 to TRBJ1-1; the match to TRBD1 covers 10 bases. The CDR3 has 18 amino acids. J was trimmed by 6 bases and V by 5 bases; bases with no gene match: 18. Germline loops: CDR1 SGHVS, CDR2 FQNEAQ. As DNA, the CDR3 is TGTGCCAGCAGCCAGCGTCCCGGGACAGGGGCCTTAGTTTCTGAAGCTTTCTTT. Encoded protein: CASSQRPGTGALVSEAFF.

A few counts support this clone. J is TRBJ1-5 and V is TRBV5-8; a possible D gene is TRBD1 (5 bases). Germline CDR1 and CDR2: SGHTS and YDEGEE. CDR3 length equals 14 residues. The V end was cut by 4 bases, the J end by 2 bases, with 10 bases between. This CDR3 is CASSPGGGNQPQHF. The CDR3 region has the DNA TGTGCCAGCAGCCCGGGGGGGGGCAATCAGCCCCAGCATTTT. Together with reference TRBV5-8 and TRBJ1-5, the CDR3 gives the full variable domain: EAGVTQSPTHLIKTRGQQATLRCSPISGHTSVYWYQQALGLGLQFLLWYDEGEERNRGNFPPRFSGRQFPNYSSELNVNALELEDSALYLCASSPGGGNQPQHFGDGTRLSIL.

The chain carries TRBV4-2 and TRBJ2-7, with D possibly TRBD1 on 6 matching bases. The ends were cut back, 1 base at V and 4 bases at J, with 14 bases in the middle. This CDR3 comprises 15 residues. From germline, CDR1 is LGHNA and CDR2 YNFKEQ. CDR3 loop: CASSQVGVDRYEQYF. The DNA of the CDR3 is TGTGCCAGCAGCCAAGTGGGAGTCGACAGGTACGAGCAGTACTTC.

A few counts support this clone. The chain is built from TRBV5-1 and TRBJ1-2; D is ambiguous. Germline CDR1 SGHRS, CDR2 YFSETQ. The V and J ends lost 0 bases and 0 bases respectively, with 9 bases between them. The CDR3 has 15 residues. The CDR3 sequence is CASSLEAGPNYGYTF. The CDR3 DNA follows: TGCGCCAGCAGCTTGGAGGCCGGACCTAACTATGGCTACACCTTC.

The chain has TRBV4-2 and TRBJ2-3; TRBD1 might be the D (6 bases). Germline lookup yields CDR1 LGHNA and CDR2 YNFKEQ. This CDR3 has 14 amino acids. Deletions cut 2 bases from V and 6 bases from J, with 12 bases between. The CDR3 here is CASSQIQGEDTQYF. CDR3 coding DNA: TGTGCCAGCAGCCAAATACAGGGAGAGGATACGCAGTATTTT.

In DNA form, the CDR3 reads TGTGCCAGCACCCCTGGCCAGCAGGGGTCCAATGAGCAGTTCTTC. This translates into CASTPGQQGSNEQFF. V gene TRBV2 combines with J gene TRBJ2-1, with D perhaps TRBD1 (6 bases). CDR1 and CDR2 (germline): SNHLY, FYNNEI. Trimming cost V 7 bases and J 6 bases, with 19 bases left between them. CDR3 size: 15 residues.

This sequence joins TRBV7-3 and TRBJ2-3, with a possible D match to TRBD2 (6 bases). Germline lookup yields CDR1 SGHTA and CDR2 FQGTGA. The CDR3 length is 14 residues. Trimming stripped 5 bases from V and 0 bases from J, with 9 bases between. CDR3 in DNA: TGTGCCAGCAGCCTAGCGACTAGCACAGATACGCAGTATTTT. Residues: CASSLATSTDTQYF.

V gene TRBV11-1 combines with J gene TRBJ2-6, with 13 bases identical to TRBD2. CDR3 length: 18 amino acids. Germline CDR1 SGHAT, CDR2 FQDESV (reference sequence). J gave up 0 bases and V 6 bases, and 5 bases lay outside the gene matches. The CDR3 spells CASRETSGRNSGANVLTF. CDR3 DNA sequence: TGTGCCAGCAGGGAGACTAGCGGGAGGAACTCTGGGGCCAACGTCCTGACTTTC. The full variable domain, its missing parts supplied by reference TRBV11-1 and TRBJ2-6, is EAEVAQSPRYKITEKSQAVAFWCDPISGHATLYWYRQILGQGPELLVQFQDESVVDDSQLPKDRFSAERLKGVDSTLKIQPAELGDSAMYLCASRETSGRNSGANVLTFGAGSRLTVL.

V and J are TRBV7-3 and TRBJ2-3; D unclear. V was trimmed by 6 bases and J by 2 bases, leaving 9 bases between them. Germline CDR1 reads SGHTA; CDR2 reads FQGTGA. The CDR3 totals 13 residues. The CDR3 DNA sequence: TGTGCCAGCAGTTTGACCTACACAGATACGCAGTATTTT. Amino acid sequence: CASSLTYTDTQYF.

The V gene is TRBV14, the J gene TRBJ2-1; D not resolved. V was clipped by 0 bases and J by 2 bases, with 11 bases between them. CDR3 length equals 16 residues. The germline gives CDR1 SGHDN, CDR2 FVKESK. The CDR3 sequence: CASSQEVNYPYNEQFF. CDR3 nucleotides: TGTGCCAGCAGCCAAGAGGTCAACTACCCCTACAATGAGCAGTTCTTC.

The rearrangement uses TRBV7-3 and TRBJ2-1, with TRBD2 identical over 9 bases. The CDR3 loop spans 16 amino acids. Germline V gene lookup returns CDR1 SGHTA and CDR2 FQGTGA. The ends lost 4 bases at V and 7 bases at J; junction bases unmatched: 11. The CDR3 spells CASSSRSGSDMNEQFF. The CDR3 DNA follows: TGTGCCAGCAGCTCTCGTAGCGGGAGTGATATGAATGAGCAGTTCTTC.

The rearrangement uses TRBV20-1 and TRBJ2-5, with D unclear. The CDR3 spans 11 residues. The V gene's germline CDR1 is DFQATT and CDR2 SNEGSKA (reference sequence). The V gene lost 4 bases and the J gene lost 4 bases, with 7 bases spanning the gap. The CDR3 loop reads CSAKSPETQYF. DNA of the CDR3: TGCAGTGCTAAGTCTCCAGAGACCCAGTACTTC.

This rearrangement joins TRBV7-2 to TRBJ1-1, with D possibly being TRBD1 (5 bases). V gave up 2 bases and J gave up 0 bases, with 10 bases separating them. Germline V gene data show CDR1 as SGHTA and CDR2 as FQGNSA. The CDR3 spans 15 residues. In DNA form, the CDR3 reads TGTGCCAGCAGCTTACCCCCAGGGATGAACACTGAAGCTTTCTTT. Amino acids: CASSLPPGMNTEAFF.

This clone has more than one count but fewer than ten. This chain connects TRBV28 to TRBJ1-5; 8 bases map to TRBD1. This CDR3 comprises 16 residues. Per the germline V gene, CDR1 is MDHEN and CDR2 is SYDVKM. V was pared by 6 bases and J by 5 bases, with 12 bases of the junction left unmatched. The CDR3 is CASSLDRAPIYQPQHF. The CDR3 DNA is TGTGCCAGCAGCCTGGACAGGGCCCCGATCTATCAGCCCCAGCATTTT. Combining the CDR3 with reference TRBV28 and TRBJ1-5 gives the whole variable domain DVKVTQSSRYLVKRTGEKVFLECVQDMDHENMFWYRQDPGLGLRLIYFSYDVKMKEKGDIPEGYSVSREKKERFSLILESASTNQTSMYLCASSLDRAPIYQPQHFGDGTRLSIL.

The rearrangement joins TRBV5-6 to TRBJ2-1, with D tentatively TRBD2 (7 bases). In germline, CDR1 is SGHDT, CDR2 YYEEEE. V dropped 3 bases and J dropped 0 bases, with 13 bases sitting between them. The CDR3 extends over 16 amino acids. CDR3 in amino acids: CASSYGGPSSYNEQFF. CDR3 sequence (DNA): TGTGCCAGCAGCTACGGGGGGCCTAGCTCCTACAATGAGCAGTTCTTC.

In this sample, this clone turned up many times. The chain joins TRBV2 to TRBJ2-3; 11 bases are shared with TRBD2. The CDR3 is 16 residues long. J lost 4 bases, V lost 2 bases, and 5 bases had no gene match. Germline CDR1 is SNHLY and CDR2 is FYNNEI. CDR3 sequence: CASSETSGSIADTQYF. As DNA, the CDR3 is TGTGCCAGCAGTGAAACTAGCGGGAGTATCGCAGATACGCAGTATTTT.

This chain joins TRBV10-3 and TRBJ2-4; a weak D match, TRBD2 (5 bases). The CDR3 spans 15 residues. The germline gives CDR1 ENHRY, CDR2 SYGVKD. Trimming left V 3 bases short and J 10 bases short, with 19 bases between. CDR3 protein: CAISEGSGKVGIQYF. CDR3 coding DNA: TGTGCCATCAGTGAAGGCTCGGGGAAGGTCGGGATTCAGTACTTC.

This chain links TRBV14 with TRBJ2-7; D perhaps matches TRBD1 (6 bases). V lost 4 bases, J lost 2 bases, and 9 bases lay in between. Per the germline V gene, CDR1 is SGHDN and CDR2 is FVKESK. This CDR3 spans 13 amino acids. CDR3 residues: CASSLDRAYEQYF. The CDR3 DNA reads TGTGCCAGCAGCCTGGACAGAGCCTACGAGCAGTACTTC.